This TCR beta chain was observed in a study of cytomegalovirus exposure and HLA in healthy donors. Study-wide results and caveats: The study put under 200 TCR beta chains on its list as cytomegalovirus-associated. In a later analysis, CMV-associated beta chains were mostly HLA-associated, it appeared. Links to common viral pathogens appeared, in a later analysis, for several of the most significant clusters.

13 Jbeta primers and 60 Vbeta primers were used for the PCR. Measured with immunoSEQ multiplex PCR; TCRdb has only the in-frame clones, and not every one. The sample carries roughly 140,000 clones, about four fifths recorded once. Unrecorded immune exposure was likely among donors, who were nominally healthy when sampled. Concerning this clone: The antigen is not known.

Germline-derived CDR1 and CDR2 are LNHNV and YYDKDF (reference sequence). This CDR3 has 17 residues. V lost 1 base and J lost 7; bases outside the gene matches: 8. J is TRBJ2-3 and V is TRBV15, with TRBD2 identical over 13 bases. The specimen was PBMCs. The TCR was taken from a human donor in good health. The CDR3 sequence is CATSRGGLAGDANTQYF. CDR3 DNA sequence: TGTGCCACCAGCAGAGGTGGACTAGCGGGAGATGCAAATACGCAGTATTTT.